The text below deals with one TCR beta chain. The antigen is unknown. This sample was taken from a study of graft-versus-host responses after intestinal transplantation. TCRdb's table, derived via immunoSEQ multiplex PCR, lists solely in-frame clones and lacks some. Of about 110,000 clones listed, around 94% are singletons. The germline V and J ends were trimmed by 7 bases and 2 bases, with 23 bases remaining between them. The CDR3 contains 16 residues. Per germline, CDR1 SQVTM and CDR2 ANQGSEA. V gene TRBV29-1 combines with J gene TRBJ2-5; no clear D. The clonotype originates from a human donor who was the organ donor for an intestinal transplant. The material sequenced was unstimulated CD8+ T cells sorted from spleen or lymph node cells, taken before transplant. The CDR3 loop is CSGLHALLGQQETQYF. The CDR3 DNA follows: TGCAGCGGCCTCCATGCACTTCTCGGTCAGCAAGAGACCCAGTACTTC.